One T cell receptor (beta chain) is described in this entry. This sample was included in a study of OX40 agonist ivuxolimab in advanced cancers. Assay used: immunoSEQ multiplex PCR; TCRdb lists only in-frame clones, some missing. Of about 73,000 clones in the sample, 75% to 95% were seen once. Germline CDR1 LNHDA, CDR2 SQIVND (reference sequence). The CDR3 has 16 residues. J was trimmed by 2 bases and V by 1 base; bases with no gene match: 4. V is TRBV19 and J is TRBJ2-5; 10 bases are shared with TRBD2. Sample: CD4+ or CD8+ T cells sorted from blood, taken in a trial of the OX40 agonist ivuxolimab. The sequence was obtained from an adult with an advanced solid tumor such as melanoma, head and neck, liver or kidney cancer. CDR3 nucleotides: TGTGCCAGTAGTATAGGAGCGGGAGGGGGGCAAGAGACCCAGTACTTC. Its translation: CASSIGAGGGQETQYF.